This T cell receptor beta chain was identified during a study of shared clonotypes between healthy human individuals. Findings and caveats of the study: Tissues were not sampled, only blood, and their repertoires likely differ.

Clones were sequenced by immunoSEQ multiplex PCR, and TCRdb holds only the in-frame ones, with some missing. The sample yields hundreds of thousands of clones, roughly 98% seen once. From germline, CDR1 is MNHEY and CDR2 SMNVEV (reference sequence). This CDR3 spans 13 amino acids. Trimming left V 6 bases short and J 5 bases short, with 13 bases between. Naive CD8 cells lacked CD45RO and underwent positive selection for CCR7, leaving out terminally differentiated effector memory CD45RA+ cells. As regards this clone: Its target is unknown.

The chain carries TRBV27 and TRBJ2-5, with no clear D. Sequencing used naive CD8+ T cells sorted from blood. The TCR was taken from a man aged 25 to 40 in good health. The DNA of the CDR3 is TGTGCCAGCAGCTTTTGGGGTGGGGAGACCCAGTACTTC. Protein: CASSFWGGETQYF.